This T cell receptor (beta chain) was sequenced for a study of tumor-infiltrating lymphocytes in primary liver carcinoma. Study details: All patients had surgically resected primary liver carcinoma. Ages ranged from 30 to 69, with HCC or mixed HCC-cholangiocarcinoma. Broader study findings: Since the samples were bulk and unsorted, the CD4+ and CD8+ repertoires were not compared.

With roughly 540 ng total RNA as template and a constant-region primer, TCR beta cDNA was made. Employing slightly modified ARM-PCR, three nested multiplex PCR rounds were run, and these gave rise to the TCR beta libraries. TRBV1-TRBV30 forward primers paired with a C-beta reverse primer were used in the first two PCR rounds, which ran roughly 11 cycles each. TCRdb called the multiplex PCR reads again in MiXCR, with one record for every CDR3 protein. Of about 330,000 distinct CDR3 sequences listed, 65% are singletons. This clonotype showed up just a few times. What it binds is not known. A read error may account for a junction end that differs from germline. CDR3 size: 13 residues. From germline, CDR1 is SGHAT and CDR2 FQNNGV. Germline DNA was also extracted, with blood RNA taken from unsorted whole blood.

Sequenced sample: peripheral blood. The gene calls are TRBV11-2 and TRBJ2-5; the D gene could be TRBD1 or TRBD2 (6 bases each). This sequence originates from a man aged 35-49 years with primary liver carcinoma and hepatitis B virus infection. CDR3 nucleotide sequence: TGTGTCAGCAGCTTGACGGAGGGGGAAACCCAGTACTTC. Translated: CVSSLTEGETQYF.